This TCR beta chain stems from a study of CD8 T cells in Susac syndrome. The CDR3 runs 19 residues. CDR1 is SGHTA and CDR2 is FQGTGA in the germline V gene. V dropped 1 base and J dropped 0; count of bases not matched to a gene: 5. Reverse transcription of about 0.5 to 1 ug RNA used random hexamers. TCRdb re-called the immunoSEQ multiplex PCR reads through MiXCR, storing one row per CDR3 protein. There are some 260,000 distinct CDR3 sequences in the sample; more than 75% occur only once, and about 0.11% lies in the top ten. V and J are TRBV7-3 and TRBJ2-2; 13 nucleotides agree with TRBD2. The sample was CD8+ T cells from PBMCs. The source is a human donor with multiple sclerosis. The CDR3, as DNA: TGTGCCAGCAGCTTAAGTGGGACTAGCGGGATTCCGAACACCGGGGAGCTGTTTTTT. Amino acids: CASSLSGTSGIPNTGELFF.